These 5 T cell receptor beta chains were sequenced from one sample in a study of shared clonotypes between healthy human individuals. Only in-frame clones appear in the TCRdb table, and some are missing; sequencing was by immunoSEQ multiplex PCR. The repertoire holds roughly 700,000 clones, approximately 74% seen once, with about 1.8% in the top ten. Sample: memory CD4+ T cells sorted from blood. Noted subset: CD45RA-negative fraction. These receptors originate from a woman younger than 45 in good health.

This clone was picked up a small number of times. This chain joins TRBV28 and TRBJ1-1; possibly TRBD1 for D (5 bases). The germline V and J ends were trimmed by 10 bases and 2 bases, with 20 bases remaining between them. Germline CDR1 is MDHEN and CDR2 is SYDVKM. This CDR3 spans 15 amino acids. CDR3 region: CATFSDGGDNTEAFF. CDR3 DNA: TGTGCCACGTTCTCGGATGGGGGGGATAACACTGAAGCTTTCTTT.

The J gene is TRBJ2-5, the V gene TRBV28; D might be TRBD1 (8 bases). Per germline, CDR1 MDHEN and CDR2 SYDVKM. Trimming removed 5 bases at V and 5 bases at J, with 15 bases between. The CDR3 is 14 amino acids. This chain's CDR3 is CASSPPQGGETQYF. Here the CDR3 DNA reads TGTGCCAGCAGTCCCCCACAGGGGGGGGAGACCCAGTACTTC.

The chain has TRBV4-1 and TRBJ1-5, with 8 bases lining up with TRBD1. Trimming removed 4 bases from V and 5 bases from J; junction bases left unmatched: 22. Germline values: CDR1 MGHRA, CDR2 YSYEKL. The CDR3 consists of 20 residues. The CDR3 region has the DNA TGCGCCAGCAGCCGCAGCCTAAAGCCCGGCGACAGGGGTTTCGATCAGCCCCAGCATTTT. Translation: CASSRSLKPGDRGFDQPQHF.

The V call is TRBV25-1, the J call TRBJ2-5; D remains unclear. CDR1 and CDR2 (germline): MGHDK, SYGVNS. V was pared by 4 bases and J by 1 base, with 13 bases between. This CDR3 is 15 amino acids long. CDR3 in amino acids: CASSAPRTVQETQYF. The CDR3 DNA is TGTGCCAGCAGTGCCCCCCGTACAGTCCAAGAGACCCAGTACTTC.

V usage is TRBV10-1 and J usage is TRBJ2-4; no definite D call. Germline CDR1 WNHNN, CDR2 SYGVQD (reference sequence). CDR3 length: 14 residues. Trimming removed 0 bases from V and 1 base from J, with 4 bases in between. CDR3 loop: CASSESSAKNIQYF. CDR3 sequence (DNA): TGCGCCAGCAGTGAGTCGTCGGCCAAAAACATTCAGTACTTC.